Described below is a single T cell receptor beta chain sequence and its context. The germline gives CDR1 KGHSH, CDR2 LQKENI. The V segment lost 3 bases and the J segment 6 bases; nucleotides outside the gene matches: 10. This CDR3 is built from 15 residues. In the authors' methods: Nucleated cell counts were estimated from reference gene primer amplification. The assay was immunoSEQ multiplex PCR, and TCRdb's table has in-frame clones only and misses some. The V and J calls and clone size are taken from that table; D and trimming were inferred from the DNA. The sample lists hundreds of thousands of clones, 85% to 90% occurring once. This record comes from a study of blood T cell repertoires in COVID-19. The study recruited people aged roughly 18 to 89 years across under 25 US areas.

Specimen: PBMCs or T cells enriched from blood (not recorded which). The clonotype was recovered from a man in his thirties or forties who had recovered from COVID-19. V gene TRBV18 combines with J gene TRBJ1-1; 7 nucleotides align to TRBD1. The CDR3 coding sequence is TGTGCCAGCTCACCGGTTACAGGGGTTAGGTCTGAAGCTTTCTTT. Translated: CASSPVTGVRSEAFF. Together with reference TRBV18 and TRBJ1-1, the CDR3 gives the full variable domain: NAGVMQNPRHLVRRRGQEARLRCSPMKGHSHVYWYRQLPEEGLKFMVYLQKENIIDESGMPKERFSAEFPKEGPSILRIQQVVRGDSAAYFCASSPVTGVRSEAFFGQGTRLTVV.